A selection of T cell receptor beta chains follows, all from one sample in a study of T cell changes during pregnancy in multiple sclerosis. Only in-frame clones appear in the TCRdb table, and some are missing; sequencing was by immunoSEQ multiplex PCR. This table holds tens of thousands of clones, roughly 92% found once. The specimen comprised CD8+ T cells from peripheral blood mononuclear cells, sampled in the third trimester of pregnancy. These receptors were taken from a female donor in good health, enrolled as a control in a pregnancy study. CDR3s leave out the opening cysteine and the closing phenylalanine or tryptophan. D genes are given only for firm matches. Where a row states a size, it is once, few, many or the class of an expanded clone; other rows omit it.

TRBJ2-1 TRBV19 TRBD2 . ASSWEPTAGGRNEQF
TRBJ2-7 TRBV27 . . ASSLGQGEEQY
TRBJ1-5 TRBV15 . . ATSRDSVRGGQPQH
TRBJ2-3 TRBV4-1 TRBD2 . ASSQVIPGTSGGTDTQY
TRBJ1-1 TRBV7-9 TRBD1 few ASSSSRDRDEENWAEAF
TRBJ1-1 TRBV7-6 . . ASSPGGVGTEAF
TRBJ2-7 TRBV2 . . ATGGGGSYEQY
TRBJ2-7 TRBV4-2 . . ASSHARGIYEQY
TRBJ2-3 TRBV7-9 TRBD2 . ASVRGGGAGDTQY
TRBJ2-7 TRBV7-2 TRBD2 . ASSQGLAGGPSEQY
TRBJ2-3 TRBV4-3 TRBD2 . ASSQGSGGGTDTQY
TRBJ2-3 TRBV27 TRBD2 . ASRLTPGTSGADTQY
TRBJ2-1 TRBV9 TRBD2 . ASSSSGGVYEQF
TRBJ1-2 TRBV9 TRBD1 . ASSVEGGQDYYGYT
TRBJ2-7 TRBV6-6 TRBD1 few ASNRDSTYEQY
TRBJ2-2 TRBV5-6 . . ASSPGTGELF
TRBJ1-4 TRBV2 TRBD1 . ASKNRGGGDNEKLF
TRBJ2-1 TRBV5-1 TRBD2 . ASSGRSGGAFEYSEQF
TRBJ2-3 TRBV11-2 TRBD2 . ASSSIAGGQTDTQY
TRBJ2-7 TRBV2 TRBD1 . ARDRGQASEQY
TRBJ1-1 TRBV4-3 . . ASSQDRYTEAF
TRBJ2-7 TRBV9 . . ASSESTGLEQY
TRBJ1-1 TRBV27 . . ASSHGLNTEAF
TRBJ2-3 TRBV4-2 TRBD2 . ASSQRNRLAGIDTQY
TRBJ1-6 TRBV2 TRBD1 . ASRAGTGQSPLH
TRBJ2-3 TRBV5-1 . . ASSFGEDRY
TRBJ2-1 TRBV11-3 . . ASSLNGRAQEGSYNEQF